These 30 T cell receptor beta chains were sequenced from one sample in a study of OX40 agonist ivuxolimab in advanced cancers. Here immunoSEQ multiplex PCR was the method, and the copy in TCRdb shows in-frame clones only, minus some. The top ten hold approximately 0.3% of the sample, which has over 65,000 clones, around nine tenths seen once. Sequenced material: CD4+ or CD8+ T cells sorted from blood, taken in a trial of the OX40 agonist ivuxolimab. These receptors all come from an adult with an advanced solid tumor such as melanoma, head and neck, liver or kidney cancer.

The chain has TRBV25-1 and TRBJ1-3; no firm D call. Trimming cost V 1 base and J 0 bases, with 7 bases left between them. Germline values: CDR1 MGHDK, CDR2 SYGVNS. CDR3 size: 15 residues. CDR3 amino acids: CASSESLSSGNTIYF. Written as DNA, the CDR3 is TGTGCCAGCAGTGAATCGCTGAGCTCTGGAAACACCATATATTTT.

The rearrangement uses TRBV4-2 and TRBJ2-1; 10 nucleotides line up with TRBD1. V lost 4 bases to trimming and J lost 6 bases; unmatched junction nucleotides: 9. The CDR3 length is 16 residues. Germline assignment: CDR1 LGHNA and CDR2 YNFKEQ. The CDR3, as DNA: TGTGCCAGCAGCCCGGGAGGGACAGGGGCGGGCAATGAGCAGTTCTTC. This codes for CASSPGGTGAGNEQFF.

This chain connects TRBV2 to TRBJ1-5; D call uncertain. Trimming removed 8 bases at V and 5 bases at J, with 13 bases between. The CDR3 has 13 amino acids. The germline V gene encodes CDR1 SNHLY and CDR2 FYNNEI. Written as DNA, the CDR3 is TGTGCCAGCTGCCCGGGCATCTATCAGCCCCAGCATTTT. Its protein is CASCPGIYQPQHF.

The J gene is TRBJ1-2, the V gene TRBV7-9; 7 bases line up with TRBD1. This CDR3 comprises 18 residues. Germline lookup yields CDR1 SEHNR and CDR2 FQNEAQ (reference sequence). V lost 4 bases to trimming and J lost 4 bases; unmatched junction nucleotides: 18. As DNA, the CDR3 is TGTGCCAGCAGCTCCCCCACAGGGGATATCCTCCCTTCCTATGGCTACACCTTC. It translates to CASSSPTGDILPSYGYTF.

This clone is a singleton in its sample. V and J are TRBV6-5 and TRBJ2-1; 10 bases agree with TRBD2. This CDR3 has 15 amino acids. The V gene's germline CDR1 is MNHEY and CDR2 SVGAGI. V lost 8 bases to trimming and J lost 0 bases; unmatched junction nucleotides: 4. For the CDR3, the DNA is TGTGCCAGCGCAGAGCGGGAGGGCTCCTACAATGAGCAGTTCTTC. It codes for CASAEREGSYNEQFF.

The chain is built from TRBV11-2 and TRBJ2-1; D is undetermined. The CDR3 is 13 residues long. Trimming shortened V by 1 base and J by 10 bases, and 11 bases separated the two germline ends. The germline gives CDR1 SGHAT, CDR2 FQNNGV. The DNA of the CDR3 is TGTGCCAGCAGCTTAGGTTTTGTGGGAGAGCAGTTCTTC. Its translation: CASSLGFVGEQFF.

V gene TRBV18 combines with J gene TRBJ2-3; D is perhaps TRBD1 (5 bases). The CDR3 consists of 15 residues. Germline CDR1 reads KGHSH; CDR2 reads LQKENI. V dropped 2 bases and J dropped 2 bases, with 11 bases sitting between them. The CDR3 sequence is CASSPATDITDTQYF. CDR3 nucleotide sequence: TGTGCCAGCTCACCAGCGACAGATATCACAGATACGCAGTATTTT.

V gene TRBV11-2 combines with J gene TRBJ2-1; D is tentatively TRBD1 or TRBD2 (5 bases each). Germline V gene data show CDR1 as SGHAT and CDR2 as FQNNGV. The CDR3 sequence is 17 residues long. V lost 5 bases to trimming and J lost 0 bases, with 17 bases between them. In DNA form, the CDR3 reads TGTGCCAGCAGCAAAAGAGAGGGGTCCTACTCCTACAATGAGCAGTTCTTC. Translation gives CASSKREGSYSYNEQFF.

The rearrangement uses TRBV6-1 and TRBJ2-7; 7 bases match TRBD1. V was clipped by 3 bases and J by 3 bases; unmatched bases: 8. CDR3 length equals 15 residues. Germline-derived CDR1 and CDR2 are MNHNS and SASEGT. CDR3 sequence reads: CASSEGQSIDYEQYF. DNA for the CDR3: TGTGCCAGCAGTGAGGGACAGTCGATCGACTACGAGCAGTACTTC.

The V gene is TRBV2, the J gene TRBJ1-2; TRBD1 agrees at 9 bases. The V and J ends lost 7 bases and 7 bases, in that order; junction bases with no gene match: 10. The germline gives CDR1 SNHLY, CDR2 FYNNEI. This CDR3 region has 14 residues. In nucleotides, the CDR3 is TGTGCCAGCAAAGCCGGGACAGGGTACGGTGGCTACACCTTC. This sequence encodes CASKAGTGYGGYTF.

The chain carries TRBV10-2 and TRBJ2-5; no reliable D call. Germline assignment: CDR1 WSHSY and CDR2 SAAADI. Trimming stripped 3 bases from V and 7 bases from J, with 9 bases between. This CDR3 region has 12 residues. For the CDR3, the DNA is TGCGCCAGCAGTGATTTTTCCTGGACCCAGTACTTC. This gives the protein CASSDFSWTQYF.

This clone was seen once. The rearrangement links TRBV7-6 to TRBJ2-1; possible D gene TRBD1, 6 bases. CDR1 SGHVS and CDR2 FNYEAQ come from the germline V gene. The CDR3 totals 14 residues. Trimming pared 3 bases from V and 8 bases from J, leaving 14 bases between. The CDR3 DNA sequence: TGTGCCAGCAGCTTTAGCTGGACAGTCGATGAGCAGTTCTTC. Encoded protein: CASSFSWTVDEQFF.

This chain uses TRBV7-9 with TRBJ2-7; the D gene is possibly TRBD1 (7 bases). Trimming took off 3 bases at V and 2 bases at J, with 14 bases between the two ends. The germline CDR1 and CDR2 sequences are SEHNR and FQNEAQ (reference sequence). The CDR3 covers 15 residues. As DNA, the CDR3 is TGTGCCAGCAGCTTCCGGACAGGAGGGGCCTACGAGCAGTACTTC. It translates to CASSFRTGGAYEQYF.

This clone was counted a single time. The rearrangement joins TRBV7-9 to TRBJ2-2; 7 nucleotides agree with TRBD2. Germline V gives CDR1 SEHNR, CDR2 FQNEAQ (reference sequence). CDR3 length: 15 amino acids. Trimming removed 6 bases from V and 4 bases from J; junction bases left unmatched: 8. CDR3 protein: CASSRKRDGTGELFF. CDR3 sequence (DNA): TGTGCCAGCAGTAGAAAGCGGGACGGCACCGGGGAGCTGTTTTTT.

The CDR3 sequence is CASSPRTGNTGELFF. The CDR3 DNA follows: TGTGCCAGCAGCCCTAGGACAGGGAACACCGGGGAGCTGTTTTTT. The chain couples TRBV9 to TRBJ2-2; 7 nucleotides align to TRBD1. Germline trimming cut 4 bases from V and 1 base from J; bases unmatched to any gene: 4. The CDR3 contains 15 residues. From germline, CDR1 is SGDLS and CDR2 YYNGEE.

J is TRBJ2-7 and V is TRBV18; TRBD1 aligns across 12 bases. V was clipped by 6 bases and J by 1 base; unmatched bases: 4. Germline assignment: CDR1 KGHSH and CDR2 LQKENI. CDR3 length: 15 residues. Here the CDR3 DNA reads TGTGCCAGCTCGCGGGACAGGGGGCAGTCCTACGAGCAGTACTTC. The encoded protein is CASSRDRGQSYEQYF. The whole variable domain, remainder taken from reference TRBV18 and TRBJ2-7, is NAGVMQNPRHLVRRRGQEARLRCSPMKGHSHVYWYRQLPEEGLKFMVYLQKENIIDESGMPKERFSAEFPKEGPSILRIQQVVRGDSAAYFCASSRDRGQSYEQYFGPGTRLTVT.

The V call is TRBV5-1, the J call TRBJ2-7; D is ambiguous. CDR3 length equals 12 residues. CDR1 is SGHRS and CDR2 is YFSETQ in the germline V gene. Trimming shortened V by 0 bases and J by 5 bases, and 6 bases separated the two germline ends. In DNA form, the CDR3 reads TGCGCCAGCAGCTTGGTGGGGAACGAGCAGTACTTC. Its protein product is CASSLVGNEQYF.

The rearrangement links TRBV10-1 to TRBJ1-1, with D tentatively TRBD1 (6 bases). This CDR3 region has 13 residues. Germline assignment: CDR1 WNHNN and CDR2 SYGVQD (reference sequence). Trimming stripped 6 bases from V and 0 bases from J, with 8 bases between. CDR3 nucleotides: TGCGCCAGCAGCGGACAGCTGAACACTGAAGCTTTCTTT. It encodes CASSGQLNTEAFF.

CDR3 sequence reads: CASSLLSEKLFF. CDR3 in DNA: TGTGCCAGCAGTTTATTAAGCGAAAAACTGTTTTTT. V usage is TRBV28 and J usage is TRBJ1-4, with unresolved D. Trimming pared 1 base from V and 8 bases from J, leaving 5 bases between. Looked up from germline, CDR1 is MDHEN and CDR2 is SYDVKM. The CDR3 totals 12 residues.

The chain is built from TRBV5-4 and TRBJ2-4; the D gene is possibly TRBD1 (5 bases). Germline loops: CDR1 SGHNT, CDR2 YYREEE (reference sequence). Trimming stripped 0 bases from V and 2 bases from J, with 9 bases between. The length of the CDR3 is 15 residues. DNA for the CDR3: TGTGCCAGCAGCTTGGACCAGGGTTCCAAAAACATTCAGTACTTC. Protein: CASSLDQGSKNIQYF.

CDR3: CASSPPTGGYTEAFF. DNA for the CDR3: TGTGCCAGCTCACCACCCACAGGGGGCTACACTGAAGCTTTCTTT. The chain recombines TRBV18 with TRBJ1-1; 9 bases are a match to TRBD1. This CDR3 comprises 15 residues. CDR1 is KGHSH, CDR2 LQKENI, per germline. Trimming took 0 bases from V and 3 from J; bases not matched to a gene: 2.

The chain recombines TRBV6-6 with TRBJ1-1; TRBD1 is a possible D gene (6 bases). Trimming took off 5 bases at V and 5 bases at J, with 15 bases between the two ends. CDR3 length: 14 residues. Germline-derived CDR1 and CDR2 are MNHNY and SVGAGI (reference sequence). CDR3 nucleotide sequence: TGTGCCAGCAGTGGAATTCGGGGGCATACTGAAGCTTTCTTT. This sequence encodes CASSGIRGHTEAFF.

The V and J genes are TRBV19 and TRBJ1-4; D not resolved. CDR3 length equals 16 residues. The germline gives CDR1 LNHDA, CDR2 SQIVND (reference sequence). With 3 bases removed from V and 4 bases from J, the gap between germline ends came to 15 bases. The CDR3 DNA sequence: TGTGCCAGTAGTATCCGGGAGAGGAGGAGTAATGAAAAACTGTTTTTT. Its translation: CASSIRERRSNEKLFF.

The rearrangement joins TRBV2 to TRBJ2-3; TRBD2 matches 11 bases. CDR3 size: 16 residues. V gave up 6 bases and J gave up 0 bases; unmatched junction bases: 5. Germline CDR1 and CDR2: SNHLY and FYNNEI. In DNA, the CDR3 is TGTGCCAGCAGCAAACTAGCGGGGGCTAGCACAGATACGCAGTATTTT. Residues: CASSKLAGASTDTQYF.

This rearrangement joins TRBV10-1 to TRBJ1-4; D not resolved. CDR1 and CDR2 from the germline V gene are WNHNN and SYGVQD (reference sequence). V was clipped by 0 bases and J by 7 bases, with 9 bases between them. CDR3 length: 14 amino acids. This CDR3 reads CASSESMALEKLFF. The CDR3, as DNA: TGCGCCAGCAGTGAGTCGATGGCCCTTGAAAAACTGTTTTTT.

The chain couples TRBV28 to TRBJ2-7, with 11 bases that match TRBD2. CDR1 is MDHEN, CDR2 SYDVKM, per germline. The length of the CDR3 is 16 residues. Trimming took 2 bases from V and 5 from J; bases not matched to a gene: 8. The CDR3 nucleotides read TGTGCCAGCAGTTTAGCCGGTCTAGCGGGAGGAAACGAGCAGTACTTC. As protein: CASSLAGLAGGNEQYF.

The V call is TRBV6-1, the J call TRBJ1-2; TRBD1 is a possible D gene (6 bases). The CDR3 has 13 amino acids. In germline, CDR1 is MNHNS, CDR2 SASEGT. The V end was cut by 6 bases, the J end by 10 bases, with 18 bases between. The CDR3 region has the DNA TGTGCCAGCAGCCCCTCGAGGAGGGGGATCTACACCTTC. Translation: CASSPSRRGIYTF.

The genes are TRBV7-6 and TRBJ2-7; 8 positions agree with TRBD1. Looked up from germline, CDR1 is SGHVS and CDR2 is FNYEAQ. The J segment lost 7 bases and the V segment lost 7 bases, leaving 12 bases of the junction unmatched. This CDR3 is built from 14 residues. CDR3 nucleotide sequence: TGTGCCAGCATCGAAGGGCAGGGGGCAGGAGAGCAGTACTTC. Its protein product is CASIEGQGAGEQYF.

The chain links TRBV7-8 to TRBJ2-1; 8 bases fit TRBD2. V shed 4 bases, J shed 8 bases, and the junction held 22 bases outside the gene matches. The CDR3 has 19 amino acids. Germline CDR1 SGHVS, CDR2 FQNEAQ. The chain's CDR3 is CASSSRWGRAGVPEDEQFF. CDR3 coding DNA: TGTGCCAGCAGCTCCAGGTGGGGTCGAGCGGGAGTGCCCGAGGATGAGCAGTTCTTC.

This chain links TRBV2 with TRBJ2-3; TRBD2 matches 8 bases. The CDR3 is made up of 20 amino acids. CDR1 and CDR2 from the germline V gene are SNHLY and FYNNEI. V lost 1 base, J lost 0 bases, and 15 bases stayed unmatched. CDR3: CASSEEGLAGYTISTDTQYF. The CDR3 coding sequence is TGTGCCAGCAGTGAAGAGGGGTTAGCGGGATACACAATTAGCACAGATACGCAGTATTTT.